This T cell receptor (beta chain) was retrieved from a study of cytomegalovirus exposure and HLA in healthy donors. Study outcomes and limitations: Reports showed the classifier diagnosing cytomegalovirus status with high specificity and sensitivity. Accurate prediction of most subjects' HLA-A and HLA-B alleles from TCR beta sequences was reported.

Concerning this clone: Its target is unknown.

While unrecorded immune exposures were likely, the donors were nominally healthy when sampled. The PCR ran on 60 Vbeta and 13 Jbeta primers. Clones were read by immunoSEQ multiplex PCR, and TCRdb kept only the in-frame ones, dropping some. The sample has roughly 180,000 clones, 75% to 90% seen once; the top ten hold around 4.4%. Material: PBMCs. The sequence was collected from a woman aged 45 to 65 in good health and CMV-seropositive.

The CDR3 loop is CASSQDSAGDTQYF. CDR3 sequence (DNA): TGTGCCAGCAGCCAGGACTCGGCGGGTGATACGCAGTATTTT. J is TRBJ2-3 and V is TRBV7-2, with TRBD2 as a possible D gene (5 bases). Germline CDR1 and CDR2: SGHTA and FQGNSA. This CDR3 region has 14 residues. Deletions cut 5 bases from V and 6 bases from J, with 15 bases between.